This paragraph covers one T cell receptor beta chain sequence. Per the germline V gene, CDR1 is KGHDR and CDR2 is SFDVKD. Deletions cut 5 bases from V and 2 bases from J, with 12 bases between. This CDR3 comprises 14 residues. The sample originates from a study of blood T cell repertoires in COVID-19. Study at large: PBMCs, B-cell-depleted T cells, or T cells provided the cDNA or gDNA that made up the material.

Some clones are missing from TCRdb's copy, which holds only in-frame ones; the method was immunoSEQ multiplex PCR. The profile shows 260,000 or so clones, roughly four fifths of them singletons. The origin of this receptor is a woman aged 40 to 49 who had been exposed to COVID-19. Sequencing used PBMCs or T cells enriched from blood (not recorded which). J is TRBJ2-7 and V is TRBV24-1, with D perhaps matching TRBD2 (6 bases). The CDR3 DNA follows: TGTGCCACCAGTGCCGGCGGGGTGACCTACGAGCAGTACTTC. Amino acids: CATSAGGVTYEQYF.